This T cell receptor beta chain was identified in a study of blood T cell repertoires in COVID-19. Turning to the study itself: Samples of COVID-19 (acute and convalescent) were obtained from the United States, Italy and Spain.

Original processing methods: Nucleated cell counts were estimated from reference gene primer amplification. The repertoire was sequenced with immunoSEQ multiplex PCR; TCRdb's copy has only in-frame clones and lacks some. V, J and clone size were drawn from that table, and D and trimming were deduced from the DNA. The sample holds approximately 170,000 clones, roughly 88% seen once. Seattle patients were enrolled while actively infected and followed longitudinally. CDR3 length: 15 residues. Germline V CDR1 and CDR2: LGHNA, YNFKEQ. The V gene end was trimmed by 0 bases and the J gene end by 4 bases; junction bases not matched to a gene: 3.

The sequenced sample was peripheral blood. The chain employs TRBV4-2 and TRBJ2-5; 9 nucleotides line up with TRBD2. This receptor was taken from a man older than 75 with COVID-19, enrolled during active disease. CDR3 protein: CASSQERGGGETQYF. The CDR3 nucleotides are TGTGCCAGCAGCCAAGAACGCGGGGGGGGAGAGACCCAGTACTTC.